This paragraph covers one TCR beta chain sequence. This sample was taken from a study of blood T cell repertoires in COVID-19. Study summary: Sample material is recorded as cDNA or gDNA derived from T cells, B-cell-depleted T cells, or PBMCs.

Only in-frame clones appear in the TCRdb table, and some are missing; sequencing was by immunoSEQ multiplex PCR. This repertoire shows some 350,000 clones, 75% to 90% found once; its top ten account for about 6%. Patients of the Seattle cohort, enrolled during active infection, were followed longitudinally. Material: peripheral blood. This sequence originates from a woman aged 45-59 years with COVID-19, enrolled during active disease.

CDR3 sequence reads: CATSPSGRGTDTQYF. The CDR3 DNA reads as TGTGCCACCAGTCCCTCCGGGAGAGGCACAGATACGCAGTATTTT. This chain connects TRBV24-1 to TRBJ2-3, with D tentatively TRBD2 (6 bases). In germline, CDR1 is KGHDR, CDR2 SFDVKD. CDR3 length: 15 amino acids. V dropped 6 bases and J dropped 1 base, with 13 bases sitting between them.